The 21 T cell receptor beta chains below come from one sample, sequenced in a study of T cells after somatic rescue of genetic block. The assay was immunoSEQ multiplex PCR, and TCRdb's table has in-frame clones only and misses some. The sample lists 65,000 to 70,000 clones, 85% to 95% occurring once. Input material: peripheral blood mononuclear cells (PBMCs). All receptors derive from a man in his forties.

In its sample, this clone was seen once. The chain couples TRBV11-3 to TRBJ2-1; the D call may be TRBD1 or TRBD2 (7 bases each). Per the germline V gene, CDR1 is SGHNT and CDR2 is YENEEA. V gave up 5 bases and J gave up 9 bases, with 26 bases separating them. The length of the CDR3 is 17 residues. CDR3 coding DNA: TGTGCCAGCAGCCGGAGGGGAGGGGGCATTTCAGTCAGTGAGCAGTTCTTC. It translates to CASSRRGGGISVSEQFF.

This sequence joins TRBV7-6 and TRBJ2-3; 10 nucleotides line up with TRBD1. V dropped 4 bases and J dropped 4; count of bases not matched to a gene: 8. Germline-derived CDR1 and CDR2 are SGHVS and FNYEAQ. The CDR3 length is 16 residues. CDR3 residues: CASSSPTGGLADTQYF. In DNA form, the CDR3 reads TGTGCCAGCAGCTCTCCGACAGGGGGCTTAGCAGATACGCAGTATTTT.

J is TRBJ2-7 and V is TRBV28; TRBD2 aligns across 8 bases. Trimming removed 6 bases from V and 6 bases from J; junction bases left unmatched: 10. CDR1 and CDR2 from the germline V gene are MDHEN and SYDVKM. This CDR3 comprises 14 residues. CDR3 sequence reads: CASSSPGLGFEQYF. The CDR3 coding sequence is TGTGCCAGCAGCTCTCCGGGACTAGGGTTCGAGCAGTACTTC.

The V and J genes are TRBV2 and TRBJ2-2, with 8 bases that match TRBD1. From germline, CDR1 is SNHLY and CDR2 FYNNEI. With 4 bases clipped from V and 6 bases from J, the junction kept 4 bases outside the gene matches. The CDR3 covers 14 residues. DNA of the CDR3: TGTGCCAGCAGTGCCCAGGGGGCCTCCGGGGAGCTGTTTTTT. This codes for CASSAQGASGELFF.

Only one count was recorded for this clone. The rearrangement links TRBV28 to TRBJ2-7; 8 nucleotides align to TRBD1. The CDR3 extends over 14 amino acids. Unmatched junction bases numbered 4, after V lost 1 base and J lost 5 bases. The germline CDR1 and CDR2 sequences are MDHEN and SYDVKM. The CDR3 DNA follows: TGTGCCAGCAGTTTATATACAGGGGGAGACGAGCAGTACTTC. Protein sequence: CASSLYTGGDEQYF.

The chain joins TRBV5-8 to TRBJ2-7, with a weak D call TRBD1 (5 bases). V lost 4 bases and J 2 bases, leaving 7 bases between the germline ends. Germline lookup yields CDR1 SGHTS and CDR2 YDEGEE. The CDR3 is 12 residues long. The CDR3 region has the DNA TGTGCCAGCAGCATGGACACCTACGAGCAGTACTTC. Residues: CASSMDTYEQYF.

The DNA for the CDR3 is TGTGCCAGCGGACCCCGAGGGGAGAGAACCGGGGAGCTGTTTTTT. Residues: CASGPRGERTGELFF. The J gene is TRBJ2-2, the V gene TRBV9; D tentatively fits TRBD1 or TRBD2 (5 bases each). CDR3 length: 15 residues. Germline values: CDR1 SGDLS, CDR2 YYNGEE. Trimming stripped 7 bases from V and 5 bases from J, with 18 bases between.

The chain is built from TRBV18 and TRBJ1-2; D perhaps matches TRBD1 (5 bases). Germline V CDR1 and CDR2: KGHSH, LQKENI. Trimming shortened V by 1 base and J by 4 bases, and 16 bases separated the two germline ends. This CDR3 is built from 16 residues. The CDR3 protein is CASSPRVGGSGYGYTF. The CDR3 DNA reads TGTGCCAGCTCACCACGTGTTGGGGGGTCCGGCTATGGCTACACCTTC.

The V gene is TRBV2, the J gene TRBJ2-3; TRBD2 aligns across 7 bases. The ends lost 10 bases at V and 2 bases at J; junction bases unmatched: 12. Germline V gives CDR1 SNHLY, CDR2 FYNNEI. The CDR3 extends over 15 amino acids. The CDR3, as DNA: TGTGCCACCTACAACCGGGACTACCCCACAGATACGCAGTATTTT. Protein product: CATYNRDYPTDTQYF.

The V and J genes are TRBV7-9 and TRBJ2-3; D unresolved. The length of the CDR3 is 14 residues. Trimming took 5 bases from V and 4 from J, leaving 13 bases between them. Germline loops: CDR1 SEHNR, CDR2 FQNEAQ (reference sequence). The CDR3 DNA reads as TGTGCCAGCAGCACGGCGCCGGCCGCAGATACGCAGTATTTT. Protein product: CASSTAPAADTQYF.

Worth noting for this clone: Other DNA variants within this sample encode the same CDR3. The chain carries TRBV15 and TRBJ1-4; weak D call: TRBD1 (6 bases). Between the trimmed V and J ends, which lost 0 bases and 8 bases, there was a span of 10 bases. Germline CDR1 LNHNV, CDR2 YYDKDF (reference sequence). The CDR3 runs to 14 residues. CDR3 bases: TGTGCCACCAGCAGAGACAGGGGCGCAGAAAAACTGTTTTTT. Translating gives CATSRDRGAEKLFF. Variable domain in full (rest from reference TRBV15 and TRBJ1-4): DAMVIQNPRYQVTQFGKPVTLSCSQTLNHNVMYWYQQKSSQAPKLLFHYYDKDFNNEADTPDNFQSRRPNTSFCFLDIRSPGLGDTAMYLCATSRDRGAEKLFFGSGTQLSVL.

The V gene is TRBV28, the J gene TRBJ2-7; 7 bases are shared with TRBD1. This CDR3 comprises 16 residues. Germline-derived CDR1 and CDR2 are MDHEN and SYDVKM. The trim removed 4 bases at V and 2 bases at J, leaving 11 bases unmatched. CDR3 DNA: TGTGCCAGCAGTTCCCCCCCCCGACAGGGTCCCTACGAGCAGTACTTC. Its protein product is CASSSPPRQGPYEQYF.

The V gene is TRBV5-4, the J gene TRBJ2-5; D call uncertain. The CDR3 has 13 amino acids. CDR1 and CDR2 (germline): SGHNT, YYREEE (reference sequence). The V end was cut by 1 base, the J end by 1 base, with 5 bases between. The CDR3 here is CASSLSLQETQYF. CDR3 nucleotides: TGTGCCAGCAGCTTGAGTCTCCAAGAGACCCAGTACTTC.

This rearrangement joins TRBV27 to TRBJ2-1; possible D gene TRBD2, 5 bases. V lost 0 bases and J 3 bases, leaving 15 bases between the germline ends. Germline assignment: CDR1 MNHEY and CDR2 SMNVEV (reference sequence). CDR3 length equals 17 residues. This chain's CDR3 is CASSLSPSGEGYNEQFF. CDR3 sequence (DNA): TGTGCCAGCAGTTTATCCCCGAGCGGTGAAGGCTACAATGAGCAGTTCTTC.

The chain joins TRBV19 to TRBJ1-1; 9 nucleotides line up with TRBD1. The V and J ends lost 10 bases and 0 bases, in that order; junction bases with no gene match: 9. Germline V lookup: CDR1 LNHDA, CDR2 SQIVND (reference sequence). This CDR3 comprises 15 residues. The CDR3 coding sequence is TGTGCCACCAGAGGGACAGGGAGGATGAACACTGAAGCTTTCTTT. Translation gives CATRGTGRMNTEAFF. The variable domain in full, with the rest retrieved from reference TRBV19 and TRBJ1-1, is DGGITQSPKYLFRKEGQNVTLSCEQNLNHDAMYWYRQDPGQGLRLIYYSQIVNDFQKGDIAEGYSVSREKKESFPLTVTSAQKNPTAFYLCATRGTGRMNTEAFFGQGTRLTVV.

The chain carries TRBV14 and TRBJ2-2; a possible D gene is TRBD1 (6 bases). The V gene's germline CDR1 is SGHDN and CDR2 FVKESK. V shed 1 base and J shed 7 bases, with 10 bases lying between them. The CDR3 contains 14 residues. CDR3 DNA: TGTGCCAGCAGCCAAGGAGGGGGTAACGGGGAGCTGTTTTTT. Translation: CASSQGGGNGELFF.

This chain joins TRBV4-1 and TRBJ2-7, with D perhaps being TRBD1 or TRBD2 (5 bases each). Germline CDR1 and CDR2: MGHRA and YSYEKL. The length of the CDR3 is 21 residues. V lost 3 bases and J lost 2, with 32 bases in between. As DNA, the CDR3 is TGCGCCAGCAGCCATTCCACCAACCCCGAGGGGCCTCGGCGGCGGCCCTACGAGCAGTACTTC. This gives the protein CASSHSTNPEGPRRRPYEQYF.

The chain couples TRBV7-9 to TRBJ2-7, with 12 bases that match TRBD1. CDR3 length equals 15 residues. Per germline, CDR1 SEHNR and CDR2 FQNEAQ (reference sequence). Germline trimming cut 5 bases from V and 6 bases from J; bases unmatched to any gene: 8. CDR3 bases: TGTGCCAGCAGCCCTCCGGGACAGGGGGCGGCCGAGCAGTACTTC. This codes for CASSPPGQGAAEQYF.

The chain links TRBV18 to TRBJ1-2; 8 nucleotides align to TRBD1. Unmatched junction bases numbered 5, after V lost 2 bases and J lost 0 bases. Per germline, CDR1 KGHSH and CDR2 LQKENI. The CDR3 sequence is 16 residues long. The CDR3 loop reads CASSPLQGATNYGYTF. CDR3 coding DNA: TGTGCCAGCTCACCATTGCAGGGGGCGACTAACTATGGCTACACCTTC.

V gene TRBV9 combines with J gene TRBJ1-3; unclear D gene. Germline V lookup: CDR1 SGDLS, CDR2 YYNGEE. The V end was cut by 2 bases, the J end by 4 bases, with 13 bases between. CDR3 size: 15 residues. CDR3 nucleotides: TGTGCCAGCAGCGTGGGCACCGCGCAGGGAAACACCATATATTTT. This encodes CASSVGTAQGNTIYF.

This chain joins TRBV7-8 and TRBJ2-5; D remains unclear. The CDR3 covers 13 residues. The germline V gene has CDR1 SGHVS and CDR2 FQNEAQ. Trimming shortened V by 2 bases and J by 4 bases, and 8 bases separated the two germline ends. The CDR3 reads CASSLRMGETQYF. In DNA form, the CDR3 reads TGTGCCAGCAGCTTAAGGATGGGAGAGACCCAGTACTTC. The whole variable domain, filled in from reference TRBV7-8 and TRBJ2-5, reads GAGVSQSPRYKVAKRGQDVALRCDPISGHVSLFWYQQALGQGPEFLTYFQNEAQLDKSGLPSDRFFAERPEGSVSTLKIQRTQQEDSAVYLCASSLRMGETQYFGPGTRLLVL.